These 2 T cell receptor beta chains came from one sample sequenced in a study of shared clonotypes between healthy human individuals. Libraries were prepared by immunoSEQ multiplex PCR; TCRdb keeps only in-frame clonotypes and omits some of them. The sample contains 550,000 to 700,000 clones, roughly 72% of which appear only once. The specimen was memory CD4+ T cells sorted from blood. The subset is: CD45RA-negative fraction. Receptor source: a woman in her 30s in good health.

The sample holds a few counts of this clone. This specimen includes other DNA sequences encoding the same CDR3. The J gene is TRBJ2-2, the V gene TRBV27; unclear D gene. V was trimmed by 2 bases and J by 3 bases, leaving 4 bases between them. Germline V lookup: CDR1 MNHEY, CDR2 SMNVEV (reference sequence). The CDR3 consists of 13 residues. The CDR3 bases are TGTGCCAGCAGTTTAGGTGACACCGGGGAGCTGTTTTTT. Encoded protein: CASSLGDTGELFF.

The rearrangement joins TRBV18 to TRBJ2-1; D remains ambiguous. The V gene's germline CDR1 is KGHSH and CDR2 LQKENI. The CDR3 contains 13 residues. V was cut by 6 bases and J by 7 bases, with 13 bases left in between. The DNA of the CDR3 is TGTGCCAGCTCGCCGCCGACTCAGAATGAGCAGTTCTTC. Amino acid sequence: CASSPPTQNEQFF.